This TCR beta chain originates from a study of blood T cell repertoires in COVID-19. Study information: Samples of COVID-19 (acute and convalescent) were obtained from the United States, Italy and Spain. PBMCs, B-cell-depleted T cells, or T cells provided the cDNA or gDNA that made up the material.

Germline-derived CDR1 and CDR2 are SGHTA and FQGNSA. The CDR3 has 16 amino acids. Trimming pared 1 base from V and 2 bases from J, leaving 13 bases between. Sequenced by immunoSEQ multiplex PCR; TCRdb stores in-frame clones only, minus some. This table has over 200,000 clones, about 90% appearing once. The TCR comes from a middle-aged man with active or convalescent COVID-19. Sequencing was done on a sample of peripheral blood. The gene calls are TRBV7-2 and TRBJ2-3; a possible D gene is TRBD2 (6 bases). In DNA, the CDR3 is TGTGCCAGCAGCTTAGTAGGAGGGTTCTCCACAGATACGCAGTATTTT. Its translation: CASSLVGGFSTDTQYF.